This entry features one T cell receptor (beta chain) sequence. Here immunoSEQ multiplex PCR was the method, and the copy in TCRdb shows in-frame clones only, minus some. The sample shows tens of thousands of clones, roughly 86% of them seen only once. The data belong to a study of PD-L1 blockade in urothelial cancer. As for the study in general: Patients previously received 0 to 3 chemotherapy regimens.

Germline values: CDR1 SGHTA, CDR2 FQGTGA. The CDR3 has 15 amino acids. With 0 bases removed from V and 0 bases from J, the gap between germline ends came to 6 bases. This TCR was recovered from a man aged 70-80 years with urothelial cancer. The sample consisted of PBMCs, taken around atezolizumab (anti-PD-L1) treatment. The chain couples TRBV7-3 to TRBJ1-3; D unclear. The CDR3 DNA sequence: TGTGCCAGCAGCTTAACGGGCGCCTCTGGAAACACCATATATTTT. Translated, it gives CASSLTGASGNTIYF. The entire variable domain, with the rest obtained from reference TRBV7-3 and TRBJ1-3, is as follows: GAGVSQTPSNKVTEKGKYVELRCDPISGHTALYWYRQSLGQGPEFLIYFQGTGAADDSGLPNDRFFAVRPEGSVSTLKIQRTERGDSAVYLCASSLTGASGNTIYFGEGSWLTVV.